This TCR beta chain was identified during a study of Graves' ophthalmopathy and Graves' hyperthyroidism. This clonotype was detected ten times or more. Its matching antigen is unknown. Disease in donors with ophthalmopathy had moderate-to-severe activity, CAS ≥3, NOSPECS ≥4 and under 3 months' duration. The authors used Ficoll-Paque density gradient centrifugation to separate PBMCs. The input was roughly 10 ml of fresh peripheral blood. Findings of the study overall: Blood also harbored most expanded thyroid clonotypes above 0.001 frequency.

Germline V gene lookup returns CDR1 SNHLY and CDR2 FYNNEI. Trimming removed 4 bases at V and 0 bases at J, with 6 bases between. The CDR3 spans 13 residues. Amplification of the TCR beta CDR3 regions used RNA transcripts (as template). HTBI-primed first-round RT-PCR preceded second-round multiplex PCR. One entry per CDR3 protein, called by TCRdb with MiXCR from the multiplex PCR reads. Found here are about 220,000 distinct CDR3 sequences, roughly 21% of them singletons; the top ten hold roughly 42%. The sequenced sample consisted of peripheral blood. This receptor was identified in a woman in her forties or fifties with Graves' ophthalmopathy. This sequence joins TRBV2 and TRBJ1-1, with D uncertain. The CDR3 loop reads CASSADMNTEAFF. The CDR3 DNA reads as TGTGCCAGCAGTGCTGATATGAACACTGAAGCTTTCTTT.